Below are 8 T cell receptor beta chains sequenced from a single sample in a study of T-cell memory formation after mild COVID-19. A single record per CDR3 protein comes from TCRdb applying MiXCR to the 5' RACE reads. The sample comprises over 95,000 distinct CDR3 sequences, about 24% of which are singletons, and 40% to 50% rests with the top ten. Material for sequencing was PBMCs or a T cell subset sorted from them (not recorded which). Receptor source: a man aged 18 to 35 who had mild COVID-19 (a few samples of this study predate the infection). Cell type and time point are not known.

This chain connects TRBV4-3 to TRBJ2-2, with 7 positions matching TRBD1. The CDR3 has 15 residues. Germline lookup yields CDR1 LGHNA and CDR2 YSLEER. Trimming cost V 4 bases and J 6 bases; bases outside gene matches: 8. CDR3 amino acids: CASSRDRAPPGELFF. The CDR3, as DNA: TGCGCCAGCAGCCGAGACAGGGCCCCCCCCGGGGAGCTGTTTTTT.

This clonotype was counted a few times. The V and J genes are TRBV29-1 and TRBJ1-1; D not resolved. V was clipped by 6 bases and J by 8 bases, with 16 bases between them. The CDR3 has 12 amino acids. Germline CDR1 is SQVTM and CDR2 is ANQGSEA. The CDR3 DNA sequence: TGCAGCGTCGGGAGGACCCTCTCCGAAGCTTTCTTT. Translation: CSVGRTLSEAFF.

This clonotype was recorded a few times. V gene TRBV7-2 combines with J gene TRBJ2-5, with no clear D. This CDR3 has 16 amino acids. Between the trimmed V and J ends, which lost 1 base and 1 base, there was a span of 13 bases. From germline, CDR1 is SGHTA and CDR2 FQGNSA. CDR3 sequence: CASSLGAFGTQETQYF. The CDR3 nucleotides read TGTGCCAGCAGCTTAGGGGCTTTCGGTACCCAAGAGACCCAGTACTTC.

J is TRBJ1-5 and V is TRBV15; D gene uncertain. The CDR3 consists of 15 residues. Per germline, CDR1 LNHNV and CDR2 YYDKDF (reference sequence). Between the trimmed V and J ends, which lost 0 bases and 5 bases, there was a span of 11 bases. As DNA, the CDR3 is TGTGCCACCAGCAGAGATAAAGACAAAGATCAGCCCCAGCATTTT. Amino acid sequence: CATSRDKDKDQPQHF.

The gene calls are TRBV20-1 and TRBJ2-2, with a tentative D call TRBD2 (6 bases). The ends were cut back, 3 bases at V and 5 bases at J, with 13 bases in the middle. CDR3 length equals 14 residues. Germline V gene lookup returns CDR1 DFQATT and CDR2 SNEGSKA (reference sequence). CDR3: CSASGSRGTGELFF. For the CDR3, the DNA is TGCAGTGCTAGCGGGTCTCGGGGGACCGGGGAGCTGTTTTTT.

The J gene is TRBJ2-2, the V gene TRBV6-5, with TRBD2 matching 9 bases. Germline assignment: CDR1 MNHEY and CDR2 SVGAGI. The CDR3 spans 15 residues. The junction had 6 bases not matched to a gene; V was cut back by 4 bases and J by 6 bases. This CDR3 is CASSLRSGGSGELFF. The CDR3 DNA sequence: TGTGCCAGCAGTTTGCGTAGCGGGGGATCCGGGGAGCTGTTTTTT.

The V gene is TRBV7-2, the J gene TRBJ1-1; no clear D gene. Germline V gives CDR1 SGHTA, CDR2 FQGNSA. The CDR3 loop spans 14 amino acids. Trimming removed 6 bases at V and 3 bases at J, with 14 bases between. CDR3 protein: CASREGWSHTEAFF. The DNA of the CDR3 is TGTGCCAGCAGGGAAGGATGGAGTCACACTGAAGCTTTCTTT.

This clonotype has ten or more counts. The rearrangement links TRBV20-1 to TRBJ2-3; unclear D gene. From germline, CDR1 is DFQATT and CDR2 SNEGSKA (reference sequence). The CDR3 is made up of 15 amino acids. With 2 bases removed from V and 1 base from J, the gap between germline ends came to 13 bases. The CDR3 sequence is CSARPPHRGTDTQYF. The CDR3 DNA follows: TGCAGTGCTAGACCACCGCACCGGGGCACAGATACGCAGTATTTT.